One and the same sample provided the 12 T cell receptor beta chains below, sequenced in a study of shared clonotypes between healthy human individuals. Sequenced by immunoSEQ multiplex PCR; TCRdb stores in-frame clones only, minus some. Found here are about 460,000 clones, 77% of them singletons; the top ten hold around 13%. The source material was PBMCs. The receptor set was obtained from a woman between 40 and 50 years old in good health. Some clones in this sample may be carry-over from other donors' samples.

This clone has a count of ten or more. The chain joins TRBV6-4 to TRBJ1-1; 9 positions agree with TRBD1. Germline-derived CDR1 and CDR2 are MRHNA and SNTAGT. This CDR3 has 13 amino acids. V trimming: 3 bases; J trimming: 6 bases; junction bases outside the gene matches: 2. DNA of the CDR3: TGTGCCAGCAGTGAACAGGGGGCATCTGAAGCTTTCTTT. This encodes CASSEQGASEAFF.

This chain uses TRBV5-1 with TRBJ1-1; D is unresolved. The V gene lost 4 bases and the J gene lost 6 bases, with 13 bases spanning the gap. Germline loops: CDR1 SGHRS, CDR2 YFSETQ. CDR3 length: 13 amino acids. The CDR3 loop reads CASSTGRVSEAFF. DNA for the CDR3: TGCGCCAGCAGCACCGGACGAGTGTCTGAAGCTTTCTTT. Full variable domain (rest looked up from reference TRBV5-1 and TRBJ1-1): KAGVTQTPRYLIKTRGQQVTLSCSPISGHRSVSWYQQTPGQGLQFLFEYFSETQRNKGNFPGRFSGRQFSNSRSEMNVSTLELGDSALYLCASSTGRVSEAFFGQGTRLTVV.

This chain joins TRBV28 and TRBJ1-5, with D perhaps TRBD1 (6 bases). From germline, CDR1 is MDHEN and CDR2 SYDVKM. Between the trimmed V and J ends, which lost 6 bases and 2 bases, there was a span of 14 bases. CDR3 length: 15 amino acids. CDR3 DNA: TGTGCCAGCAGGACGGGCTACAGGGGCAATCAGCCCCAGCATTTT. This sequence encodes CASRTGYRGNQPQHF.

This clone has just a few counts. This chain uses TRBV28 with TRBJ1-1; tentatively, D is TRBD1 (5 bases). With 3 bases removed from V and 1 base from J, the gap between germline ends came to 12 bases. The CDR3 runs 15 residues. Germline V gene lookup returns CDR1 MDHEN and CDR2 SYDVKM. CDR3 sequence (DNA): TGTGCCAGCAGTTTCTGGGGACGGACGAACACTGAAGCTTTCTTT. Translated, it gives CASSFWGRTNTEAFF.

The J gene is TRBJ2-3, the V gene TRBV27; 13 bases agree with TRBD2. Germline lookup yields CDR1 MNHEY and CDR2 SMNVEV (reference sequence). With V trimmed by 5 bases and J by 4 bases, 9 bases remained unmatched. This CDR3 has 17 residues. CDR3 nucleotide sequence: TGTGCCAGCAGTACCGGACTAGCGGGAGCGGGGGCAGATACGCAGTATTTT. Residues: CASSTGLAGAGADTQYF.

This clone was found a few times. In DNA form, the CDR3 reads TGCGCCAGCAGCTTTCAGGGACAGGGGTACGAGCAGTACTTC. This sequence encodes CASSFQGQGYEQYF. This chain uses TRBV5-1 with TRBJ2-7; 10 nucleotides match TRBD1. CDR3 length: 14 residues. Germline V gene lookup returns CDR1 SGHRS and CDR2 YFSETQ. V trimming: 2 bases; J trimming: 4 bases; junction bases outside the gene matches: 3.

Many counts were recorded for this clone. The chain links TRBV11-2 to TRBJ2-7; D is unclear. The CDR3 is 15 residues long. CDR1 is SGHAT and CDR2 is FQNNGV in the germline V gene. The V end lost 6 bases, the J end lost 2 bases, and 17 bases lay between the germline ends. The CDR3 reads CASSFLRYSPYEQYF. The CDR3 nucleotides are TGTGCCAGCAGTTTCCTCCGCTACTCACCCTACGAGCAGTACTTC.

The chain links TRBV9 to TRBJ2-5; the D gene is possibly TRBD2 (6 bases). Trimming pared 3 bases from V and 5 bases from J, leaving 14 bases between. Germline loops: CDR1 SGDLS, CDR2 YYNGEE. This CDR3 is 14 amino acids long. The CDR3 nucleotides are TGTGCCAGCAGCGCCACGAGCGGGTACGAGACCCAGTACTTC. Translation: CASSATSGYETQYF.

The chain uses TRBV18 and TRBJ2-1; 10 bases map to TRBD2. The V gene's germline CDR1 is KGHSH and CDR2 LQKENI. The CDR3 has 16 amino acids. After removal of 3 bases from V and 5 bases from J, the junction contained 7 bases not matched to a gene. The CDR3 here is CASSPLLAGVDNEQFF. Here the CDR3 DNA reads TGTGCCAGCTCACCCCTCCTAGCGGGAGTGGACAATGAGCAGTTCTTC.

The chain combines TRBV7-2 with TRBJ2-7; D possibly corresponds to TRBD2 (6 bases). Germline lookup yields CDR1 SGHTA and CDR2 FQGNSA. The ends were cut back, 3 bases at V and 3 bases at J, with 15 bases in the middle. This CDR3 region has 15 residues. The CDR3 DNA sequence: TGTGCCAGCAGCTTGTCAGGGCCGGGAGACTACGAGCAGTACTTC. Its protein product is CASSLSGPGDYEQYF.

This chain connects TRBV5-1 to TRBJ2-3, with D perhaps being TRBD1 or TRBD2 (5 bases each). V was cut by 4 bases and J by 5 bases, with 20 bases left in between. Germline CDR1 and CDR2: SGHRS and YFSETQ. This CDR3 is built from 16 residues. CDR3 DNA sequence: TGCGCCAGCAGCCGCCCCGAGGGGACGGAAGGAGATACGCAGTATTTT. Encoded protein: CASSRPEGTEGDTQYF.

Remarks on this clone: Other DNA variants within this sample encode the same CDR3. This rearrangement joins TRBV5-6 to TRBJ1-2; 7 nucleotides agree with TRBD1. The CDR3 loop spans 12 amino acids. Germline V CDR1 and CDR2: SGHDT, YYEEEE. Losses at the gene ends were 7 bases for V and 4 bases for J; bases not matched to a gene: 4. DNA for the CDR3: TGTGCCAGCTCAACAGGGGTCTATGGCTACACCTTC. Translated: CASSTGVYGYTF.